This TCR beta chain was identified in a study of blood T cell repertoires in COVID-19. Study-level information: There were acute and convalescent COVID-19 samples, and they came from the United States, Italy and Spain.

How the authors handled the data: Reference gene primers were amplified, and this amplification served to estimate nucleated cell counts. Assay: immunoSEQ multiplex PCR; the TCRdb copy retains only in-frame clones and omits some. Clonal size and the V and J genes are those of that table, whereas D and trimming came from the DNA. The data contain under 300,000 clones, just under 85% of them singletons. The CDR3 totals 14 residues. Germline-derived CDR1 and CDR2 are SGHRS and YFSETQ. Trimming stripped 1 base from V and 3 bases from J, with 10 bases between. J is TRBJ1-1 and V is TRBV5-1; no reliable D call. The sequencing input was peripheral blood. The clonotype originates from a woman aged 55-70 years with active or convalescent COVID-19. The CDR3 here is CASSLSAGYTEAFF. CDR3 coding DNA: TGCGCCAGCAGCTTGTCGGCCGGGTACACTGAAGCTTTCTTT.